The TCR beta chain described here comes from a study of post-analysis software for immune sequencing data (dated by TCRdb to the mid-2010s). As for the study more broadly: Relapsing-remitting, secondary progressive and progressive-relapsing multiple sclerosis were recorded as disease courses, and subtype annotation was lacking for some patients. The patient repertoires were compared against more than 10 previously published healthy control repertoires obtained from donors aged roughly 6 to 28 years. A subset of samples was prepared in parallel using single-end sample barcoding, then pooled and co-amplified after Illumina adapter ligation. The study at large found these results: The multiple sclerosis patient group was slightly younger than the control group. Multiple sclerosis patients had significantly lower normalized Chao1 diversity than controls, a result that suggests substantial peripheral T-cell clonal expansion. Direct clustering with F measure showed strong co-clustering of samples prepared in the same batch, prompting a batch-effect correction. Roughly 5 TRBV segments, including TRBV5-6, TRBV5-1 and TRBV20-1, were significantly more frequent in patients than controls.

The protocol used for the library was PCR. TCRdb records Illumina HiSeq 2500 as the sequencer. Unique molecular identifiers were incorporated into TCR beta cDNA libraries to reduce PCR and sequencing biases. About 0.5 million cDNA molecules were obtained for every 1 to 10 million input T cells, so each molecule roughly corresponded to one T cell. The same protocol used for the earlier healthy control dataset was applied to prepare and sequence the patient libraries. Within a given batch, samples were prepared together, multiplexed and sequenced on the same HiSeq lane. The study's processing was this. MIGEC handled the raw barcoded reads, throwing out single-read molecular identifier groups before consensus assembly and CDR3 extraction. Clonotype tables were post-analysed with VDJtools, and diversity was normalized by down-sampling all datasets to the smallest sample size. Repertoire overlap clustering matched CDR3 amino acid but not nucleotide sequences to correct batch-related cross-sample contamination. TCRdb took the public reads, trimmed them with fastp at Q25, ran MiXCR for clone calling and kept in-frame beta chains. Identical CDR3 protein sequences are pooled into one entry, listed with their most common genes and DNA. What appears here as the V and J calls and clone size reflects TCRdb's work, not the paper's. The sample records about 540,000 distinct CDR3 sequences, roughly 34% of which are singletons. The top ten hold around 5.9% of the sample.

To demonstrate the VDJtools post-analysis software, TCR beta repertoires were profiled from the peripheral blood of 10 to 15 young patients with multiple sclerosis. Multiple sclerosis patients were children and adolescents aged roughly 6 to 17 years. With regard to this clonotype: What antigen it recognizes has not been identified. Per-base qualities were not stored, and no clone one base away is much larger.

Based on the germline V gene, the CDR1 and CDR2 sequences are MGHDK and SYGVNS. Here V drops 3 bases and J drops 3 bases, and the junction holds 6 bases not matched to any gene. There are 15 amino acids in the CDR3, from cysteine to phenylalanine inclusive. Of the read, only the CDR3 DNA is kept; its 45 bases are in frame from base 1. This clonotype was obtained from a girl aged 2-17 years with multiple sclerosis. The chain couples TRBV25-1 to TRBJ2-5, and TRBD1 aligns with 8 junction nucleotides. The sequenced sample was blood. The DNA sequence reads TGTGCCAGCAGTGATTCGGGACAGGTGGAAGAGACCCAGTACTTC. The translation is CASSDSGQVEETQYF.